This TCR beta chain was captured by sequencing in a study of T cells in Graves' hyperthyroidism and ophthalmopathy. In this sample, this clonotype turned up many times. Amplification targeted TCR beta CDR3 regions from RNA transcripts. An initial round of RT-PCR targeting the TCR CDR3 relied on the HTBI primer set. TCRdb processed the multiplex PCR reads anew with MiXCR; each CDR3 protein has one entry. The sample records a few hundred thousand distinct CDR3 sequences, roughly 14% being singletons. The CDR3 consists of 16 residues. The germline V gene has CDR1 SGHAT and CDR2 FQNNGV. The trim removed 3 bases at V and 0 bases at J, leaving 7 bases unmatched.

Sequencing was performed on blood. V usage is TRBV11-2 and J usage is TRBJ1-1; 7 nucleotides align to TRBD1. The TCR was taken from a woman aged 40 to 50 with Graves' hyperthyroidism that later progressed to Graves' ophthalmopathy. CDR3 bases: TGTGCCAGCAGCTTGAGGTGGACAGGTTTGAACACTGAAGCTTTCTTT. Protein product: CASSLRWTGLNTEAFF. The entire variable domain, with the rest obtained from reference TRBV11-2 and TRBJ1-1, is as follows: EAGVAQSPRYKIIEKRQSVAFWCNPISGHATLYWYQQILGQGPKLLIQFQNNGVVDDSQLPKDRFSAERLKGVDSTLKIQPAKLEDSAVYLCASSLRWTGLNTEAFFGQGTRLTVV.